Each of the 19 T cell receptor beta chains below was sequenced from the same sample in a study of regulatory T cells in long-lasting Graves disease. Construction of TCR beta libraries relied on iRepertoire HTBI primers and on Arm-PCR targeting CDR3 regions. MiXCR, applied by TCRdb to the multiplex PCR reads, yields one record per CDR3 protein. The repertoire holds about 430,000 distinct CDR3 sequences, with roughly 21% as singletons. Time point noted: persistent/refractory GD, antithyroid drugs over 5 years with positive TRAb. Extracted RNA from PBMCs served as the source of the TCR library. Sequences were derived from peripheral blood mononuclear cells (PBMCs), sampled when the disease was refractory, from a patient treated with antithyroid drugs. The receptors were gathered from a female donor with Graves disease.

This clonotype was seen only a few times. V usage is TRBV20-1 and J usage is TRBJ2-7; 10 bases are shared with TRBD2. There are 16 residues in the CDR3. Germline CDR1 and CDR2: DFQATT and SNEGSKA (reference sequence). V dropped 0 bases and J dropped 1; count of bases not matched to a gene: 6. CDR3 sequence reads: CSARDLGLASSYEQYF. CDR3 nucleotide sequence: TGCAGTGCTAGAGATTTGGGACTAGCGTCTTCCTACGAGCAGTACTTC.

The CDR3 coding sequence is TGTGCCAGTAGTACATGGACAGGTCGCGAGCAGTACTTC. This gives the protein CASSTWTGREQYF. The gene calls are TRBV19 and TRBJ2-7, with 7 bases lining up with TRBD1. V lost 4 bases to trimming and J lost 6 bases; unmatched junction nucleotides: 6. Per the germline V gene, CDR1 is LNHDA and CDR2 is SQIVND (reference sequence). This CDR3 is built from 13 residues.

This rearrangement joins TRBV10-3 to TRBJ1-4, with TRBD1 identical over 7 bases. V was pared by 2 bases and J by 8 bases, with 5 bases of the junction left unmatched. In germline, CDR1 is ENHRY, CDR2 SYGVKD. CDR3 length: 14 residues. The DNA of the CDR3 is TGTGCCATCAGTGAGACAGGGACAGACGAAAAACTGTTTTTT. It yields the protein CAISETGTDEKLFF.

The V call is TRBV20-1, the J call TRBJ2-7; D may be TRBD2 (6 bases). Germline CDR1 DFQATT, CDR2 SNEGSKA (reference sequence). This CDR3 has 15 amino acids. Trimming left V 0 bases short and J 0 bases short, with 12 bases between. CDR3 amino acids: CSARDLDGSSYEQYF. The CDR3, as DNA: TGCAGTGCTAGAGATCTGGACGGGAGCTCCTACGAGCAGTACTTC.

V is TRBV3-1 and J is TRBJ2-7; D unresolved. V was trimmed by 0 bases and J by 0 bases, leaving 15 bases between them. Germline values: CDR1 LGHDT, CDR2 YNNKEL (reference sequence). The CDR3 is 17 residues long. CDR3 region: CASSQDSAELSSYEQYF. CDR3 nucleotide sequence: TGTGCCAGCAGCCAAGACTCGGCCGAATTGAGCTCCTACGAGCAGTACTTC.

The chain recombines TRBV5-4 with TRBJ2-5, with 7 bases lining up with TRBD2. CDR1 is SGHNT, CDR2 YYREEE, per germline (reference sequence). J lost 1 base, V lost 6 bases, and 15 bases had no gene match. The length of the CDR3 is 17 residues. The CDR3 here is CASTPGSPGGIQETQYF. The CDR3 nucleotides read TGTGCCAGCACCCCCGGGAGTCCCGGGGGGATCCAAGAGACCCAGTACTTC.

This clonotype was observed a few times. The chain uses TRBV5-6 and TRBJ1-5; D is possibly TRBD1 (5 bases). V lost 0 bases, J lost 9 bases, and 25 bases lay in between. Germline CDR1 is SGHDT and CDR2 is YYEEEE. CDR3 size: 18 residues. The CDR3 loop is CASSLGAGTAFLAPPQHF. In DNA form, the CDR3 reads TGTGCCAGCAGCTTGGGAGCAGGGACGGCCTTCCTCGCCCCGCCCCAGCATTTT.

The CDR3 protein is CASCLEAEQFF. CDR3 coding DNA: TGTGCCAGCTGTCTAGAGGCCGAGCAGTTCTTC. This sequence joins TRBV28 and TRBJ2-1; the D is unclear. Germline assignment: CDR1 MDHEN and CDR2 SYDVKM. Trimming took off 8 bases at V and 10 bases at J, with 12 bases between the two ends. There are 11 residues in the CDR3. Complete variable domain (other parts from reference TRBV28 and TRBJ2-1): DVKVTQSSRYLVKRTGEKVFLECVQDMDHENMFWYRQDPGLGLRLIYFSYDVKMKEKGDIPEGYSVSREKKERFSLILESASTNQTSMYLCASCLEAEQFFGPGTRLTVL.

The sample holds many counts of this clonotype. The gene calls are TRBV20-1 and TRBJ2-5, with 8 nucleotides matching TRBD2. Per germline, CDR1 DFQATT and CDR2 SNEGSKA (reference sequence). The CDR3 consists of 14 residues. The V gene end was trimmed by 3 bases and the J gene end by 5 bases; junction bases not matched to a gene: 8. CDR3 in amino acids: CSARDSGGSETQYF. In DNA form, the CDR3 reads TGCAGTGCTAGGGACTCGGGGGGGAGCGAGACCCAGTACTTC.

The V call is TRBV4-1, the J call TRBJ1-5; D gene uncertain. There are 18 residues in the CDR3. Germline lookup yields CDR1 MGHRA and CDR2 YSYEKL. V was cut by 1 base and J by 0 bases, with 16 bases left in between. This CDR3 is CASSQALGVIHSNQPQHF. The CDR3 DNA is TGCGCCAGCAGCCAAGCGCTCGGAGTCATCCATAGCAATCAGCCCCAGCATTTT.

This clonotype showed up many times. This rearrangement joins TRBV6-5 to TRBJ1-2; D not resolved. This CDR3 has 13 residues. Per germline, CDR1 MNHEY and CDR2 SVGAGI. Trimming shortened V by 4 bases and J by 4 bases, and 10 bases separated the two germline ends. The CDR3 DNA is TGTGCCAGCAGTTTGTTCCCCCTCTATGGCTACACCTTC. It is translated as CASSLFPLYGYTF.

This clonotype showed up many times. The CDR3 protein is CASSLEGLAPYEQYF. The CDR3, as DNA: TGTGCCAGCAGCTTAGAGGGGCTAGCCCCCTACGAGCAGTACTTC. J is TRBJ2-7 and V is TRBV11-2, with D perhaps being TRBD1 or TRBD2 (5 bases each). The germline gives CDR1 SGHAT, CDR2 FQNNGV. V was cut by 0 bases and J by 2 bases, with 11 bases left in between. The CDR3 is 15 residues long.

A remark on this clonotype: This could be a read error, since a much larger clone is one nucleotide away. J is TRBJ1-1 and V is TRBV7-9; TRBD1 might be the D (5 bases). With 5 bases removed from V and 1 base from J, the gap between germline ends came to 17 bases. The CDR3 is made up of 16 amino acids. Germline CDR1 is SEHNR and CDR2 is FQNEAQ (reference sequence). CDR3 in amino acids: CASSLGSGRANTEAFF. CDR3 DNA sequence: TGTGCCAGCAGCCTAGGGTCTGGCAGGGCGAACACTGAAGCTTTCTTT.

This chain uses TRBV20-1 with TRBJ2-7, with TRBD1 identical over 10 bases. Unmatched junction bases numbered 4, after V lost 5 bases and J lost 6 bases. Germline CDR1 DFQATT, CDR2 SNEGSKA (reference sequence). The CDR3 loop spans 12 amino acids. CDR3 sequence: CSAPDRGREQYF. As DNA, the CDR3 is TGCAGTGCTCCCGACAGGGGGCGCGAGCAGTACTTC.

The table lists this clonotype with many counts. The rearrangement links TRBV29-1 to TRBJ2-5, with TRBD1 matching 7 bases. The length of the CDR3 is 15 residues. Germline V gives CDR1 SQVTM, CDR2 ANQGSEA. The V gene end was trimmed by 5 bases and the J gene end by 2 bases; junction bases not matched to a gene: 11. The chain's CDR3 is CSVSKTGTAQETQYF. The CDR3 DNA follows: TGCAGCGTTAGCAAAACCGGGACAGCGCAAGAGACCCAGTACTTC.

There are a few counts of this clonotype. The chain carries TRBV9 and TRBJ2-2; 9 nucleotides line up with TRBD2. V dropped 0 bases and J dropped 2; count of bases not matched to a gene: 5. The CDR3 contains 17 residues. Germline V CDR1 and CDR2: SGDLS, YYNGEE. The CDR3 reads CASSVDVLAGNTGELFF. In DNA form, the CDR3 reads TGTGCCAGCAGCGTAGATGTACTAGCGGGTAACACCGGGGAGCTGTTTTTT.

This clonotype showed up many times. The chain employs TRBV28 and TRBJ1-2; 10 bases are shared with TRBD1. The V and J ends lost 8 bases and 5 bases, in that order; junction bases with no gene match: 14. CDR1 is MDHEN and CDR2 is SYDVKM in the germline V gene. The CDR3 runs 16 residues. The CDR3 sequence: CASASLPGTGEYGYTF. In nucleotides, the CDR3 is TGTGCCAGCGCTAGCCTACCCGGGACAGGGGAATATGGCTACACCTTC.

The gene calls are TRBV5-1 and TRBJ2-7; D gene ambiguous. Germline V gives CDR1 SGHRS, CDR2 YFSETQ. V dropped 4 bases and J dropped 3 bases, with 11 bases sitting between them. The CDR3 length is 13 residues. Here the CDR3 DNA reads TGCGCCAGCAGCCGAGGACGTGACTACGAGCAGTACTTC. Translated, it gives CASSRGRDYEQYF.

CDR3 DNA sequence: TGCAGTGCTAGGCTTCCGGGACAATTGAGTGGCAATCAGCCCCAGCATTTT. Residues: CSARLPGQLSGNQPQHF. V is TRBV20-1 and J is TRBJ1-5; D perhaps matches TRBD1 (6 bases). Germline V gene data show CDR1 as DFQATT and CDR2 as SNEGSKA (reference sequence). The CDR3 sequence is 17 residues long. V lost 3 bases and J lost 2, with 20 bases in between.